Following are 5 T cell receptor beta chains from one sample sequenced in a study of T-cell memory formation after mild COVID-19. TCRdb analysed the 5' RACE reads with MiXCR anew, one entry per CDR3 protein. Seen here are around 340,000 distinct CDR3 sequences, around 14% observed once, and the top ten hold around 21%. Sample: PBMCs or a T cell subset sorted from them (not recorded which). All receptors come from a man younger than 30 who had mild COVID-19 (a few samples of this study predate the infection). Cell type and time point are not known.

The chain links TRBV6-5 to TRBJ1-1, with D unresolved. The germline CDR1 and CDR2 sequences are MNHEY and SVGAGI. The CDR3 loop spans 16 amino acids. V was cut by 3 bases and J by 1 base, with 15 bases left in between. CDR3 protein: CASSYSPGRSNTEAFF. CDR3 bases: TGTGCCAGCAGTTATTCTCCGGGCAGATCGAACACTGAAGCTTTCTTT.

This clonotype was counted between two and nine times. V and J are TRBV21-1 and TRBJ1-2. TRBV21-1 is classified as a pseudogene. The CDR3 runs to 16 residues. The CDR3 protein is CAITQGRGEANYGYTF. The CDR3 coding sequence is TGTGCCATCACGCAGGGGAGGGGAGAAGCTAACTATGGCTACACCTTC.

This clonotype turned up a few times. The chain employs TRBV7-9 and TRBJ2-3; D may be TRBD1 (5 bases). The CDR3 contains 14 residues. Trimming left V 7 bases short and J 3 bases short, with 14 bases between. Germline loops: CDR1 SEHNR, CDR2 FQNEAQ (reference sequence). In DNA form, the CDR3 reads TGTGCCAGCACCCCTGGGGCCTGGACAGATACGCAGTATTTT. This encodes CASTPGAWTDTQYF.

This clonotype was picked up a small number of times. The gene calls are TRBV5-1 and TRBJ1-1, with D unresolved. The CDR3 sequence is 19 residues long. V gave up 0 bases and J gave up 0 bases, with 21 bases separating them. Per germline, CDR1 SGHRS and CDR2 YFSETQ. The CDR3 loop reads CASSLALGNRRLMNTEAFF. For the CDR3, the DNA is TGCGCCAGCAGCTTGGCACTAGGGAACCGTCGACTCATGAACACTGAAGCTTTCTTT.

This clonotype was detected many times. V is TRBV5-1 and J is TRBJ1-4; D gene unclear. V gave up 2 bases and J gave up 0 bases, with 5 bases separating them. Per germline, CDR1 SGHRS and CDR2 YFSETQ. The CDR3 is made up of 14 amino acids. As DNA, the CDR3 is TGCGCCAGCAGCTTTGGGACAACTAATGAAAAACTGTTTTTT. Encoded protein: CASSFGTTNEKLFF.